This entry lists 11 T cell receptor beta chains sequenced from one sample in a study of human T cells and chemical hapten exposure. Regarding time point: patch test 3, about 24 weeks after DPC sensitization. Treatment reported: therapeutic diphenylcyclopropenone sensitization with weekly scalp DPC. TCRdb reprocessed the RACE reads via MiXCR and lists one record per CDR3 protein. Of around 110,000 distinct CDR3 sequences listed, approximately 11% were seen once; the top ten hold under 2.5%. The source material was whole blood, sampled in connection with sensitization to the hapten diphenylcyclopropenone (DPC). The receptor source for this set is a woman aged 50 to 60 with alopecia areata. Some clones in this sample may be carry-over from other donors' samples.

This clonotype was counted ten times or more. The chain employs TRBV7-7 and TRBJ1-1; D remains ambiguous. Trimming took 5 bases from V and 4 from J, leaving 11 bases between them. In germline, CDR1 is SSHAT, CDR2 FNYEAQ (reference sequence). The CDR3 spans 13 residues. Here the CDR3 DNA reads TGTGCCAGCAGCGCGACGTTCGGCACTGAAGCTTTCTTT. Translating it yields CASSATFGTEAFF.

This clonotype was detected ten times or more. The CDR3, as DNA: TGTGCCAGCAGCTTGAATGCCCTAGCGGGAGGTACAGATACGCAGTATTTT. Its protein is CASSLNALAGGTDTQYF. The rearrangement uses TRBV5-5 and TRBJ2-3, with TRBD2 identical over 11 bases. The germline gives CDR1 SGHKS, CDR2 YYEKEE (reference sequence). This CDR3 has 17 residues. J lost 3 bases, V lost 1 base, and 7 bases had no gene match.

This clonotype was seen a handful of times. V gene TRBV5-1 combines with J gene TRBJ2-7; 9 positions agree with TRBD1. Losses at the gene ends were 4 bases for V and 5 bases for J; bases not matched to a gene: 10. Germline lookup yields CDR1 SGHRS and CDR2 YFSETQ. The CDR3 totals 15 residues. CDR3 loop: CASSALNRGLHEQYF. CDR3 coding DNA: TGCGCCAGCAGCGCCCTCAACAGGGGGCTACACGAGCAGTACTTC.

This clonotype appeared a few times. In nucleotides, the CDR3 is TGTGCCAGCAACCAGGGAGGGAGCCCCTACAATGAGCAGTTCTTC. It translates to CASNQGGSPYNEQFF. V gene TRBV6-2 or TRBV6-3 combines with J gene TRBJ2-1; TRBD2 matches at 7 bases. The CDR3 has 15 residues. CDR1 is MNHEY and CDR2 is SVGEGT in the germline V gene. With 7 bases clipped from V and 2 bases from J, the junction kept 8 bases outside the gene matches.

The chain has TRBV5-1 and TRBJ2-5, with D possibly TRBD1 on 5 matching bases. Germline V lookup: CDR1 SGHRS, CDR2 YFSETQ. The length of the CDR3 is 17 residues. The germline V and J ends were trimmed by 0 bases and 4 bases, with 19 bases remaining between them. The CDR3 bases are TGCGCCAGCAGCTTGGGTAGTACCTTCAGGGCAAGAGAGACCCAGTACTTC. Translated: CASSLGSTFRARETQYF.

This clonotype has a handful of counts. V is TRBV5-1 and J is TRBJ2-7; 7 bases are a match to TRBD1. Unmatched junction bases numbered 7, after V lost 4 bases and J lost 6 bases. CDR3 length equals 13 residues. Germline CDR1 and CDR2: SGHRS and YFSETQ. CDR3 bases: TGCGCCAGCAGCGATTCGACAGGGCCCGAGCAGTACTTC. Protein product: CASSDSTGPEQYF.

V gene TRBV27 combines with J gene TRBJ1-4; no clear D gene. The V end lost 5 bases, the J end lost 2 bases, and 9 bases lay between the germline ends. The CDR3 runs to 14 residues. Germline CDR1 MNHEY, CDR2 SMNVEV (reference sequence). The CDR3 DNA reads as TGTGCCAGCAGTAGGGTTGGGACTAATGAAAAACTGTTTTTT. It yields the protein CASSRVGTNEKLFF.

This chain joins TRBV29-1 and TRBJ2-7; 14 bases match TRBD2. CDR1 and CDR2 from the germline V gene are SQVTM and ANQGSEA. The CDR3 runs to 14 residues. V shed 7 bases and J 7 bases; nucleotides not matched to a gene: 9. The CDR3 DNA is TGCAGCGCCGGACTAGCGGGGGGCTCGGGGGAGCAGTACTTC. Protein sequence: CSAGLAGGSGEQYF.

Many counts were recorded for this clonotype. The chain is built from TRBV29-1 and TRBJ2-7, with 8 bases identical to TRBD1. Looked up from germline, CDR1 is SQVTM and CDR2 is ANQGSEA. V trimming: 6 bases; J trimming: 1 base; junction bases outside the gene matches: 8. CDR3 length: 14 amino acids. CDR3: CSVRTQGESYEQYF. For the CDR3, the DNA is TGCAGCGTGCGGACACAGGGGGAATCCTACGAGCAGTACTTC.

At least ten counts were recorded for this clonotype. The CDR3 here is CSARDLGFQETQYF. CDR3 sequence (DNA): TGCAGTGCTAGAGATCTAGGGTTTCAAGAGACCCAGTACTTC. The chain is built from TRBV20-1 and TRBJ2-5, with D unclear. This CDR3 comprises 14 residues. V gave up 0 bases and J gave up 2 bases, with 10 bases separating them. Germline V gene sequence: CDR1 DFQATT, CDR2 SNEGSKA (reference sequence).

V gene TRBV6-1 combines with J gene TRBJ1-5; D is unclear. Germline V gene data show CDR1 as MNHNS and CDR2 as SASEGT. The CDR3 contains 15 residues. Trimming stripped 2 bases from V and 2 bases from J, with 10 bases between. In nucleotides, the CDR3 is TGTGCCAGCAGTGAAATGCGAGGCGGCAATCAGCCCCAGCATTTT. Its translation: CASSEMRGGNQPQHF.